One TCR beta chain is described in this entry. These data come from a study of blood T cell repertoires in COVID-19. Study at large: Acute and convalescent COVID-19 specimens originated in the United States, Italy and Spain. The analysed material was cDNA or gDNA that came from T cells, B-cell-depleted T cells, or PBMCs.

The J segment lost 4 bases and the V segment lost 3 bases, leaving 4 bases of the junction unmatched. The CDR3 covers 15 residues. Germline V CDR1 and CDR2: SGHNT, YYREEE (reference sequence). As originally analysed: Amplification of reference gene primers provided the estimated nucleated cell counts. TCRdb keeps only in-frame clones here, not all; method: immunoSEQ multiplex PCR. V and J calls and clone size are those listed in that table; D and trimming were worked out from the DNA. The sample lists under 300,000 clones, approximately 87% occurring once. Sequencing used peripheral blood. This receptor was identified in a man aged 55 to 70 with acute or convalescent COVID-19. This chain links TRBV5-4 with TRBJ2-4; 10 bases match TRBD1. CDR3 protein: CASSWGTGEKNIQYF. DNA for the CDR3: TGTGCCAGCAGCTGGGGGACAGGGGAAAAAAACATTCAGTACTTC.